The T cell receptor (beta chain) under discussion was sequenced for a study of OX40 agonist ivuxolimab in advanced cancers. The V gene lost 10 bases and the J gene lost 3 bases, with 9 bases spanning the gap. There are 11 residues in the CDR3. Germline V gene lookup returns CDR1 LNHDA and CDR2 SQIVND (reference sequence). The protocol was immunoSEQ multiplex PCR, while the TCRdb copy is restricted to in-frame clones and leaves out a portion. The sample has under 75,000 clones, around 81% seen once. The sequencing used CD4+ or CD8+ T cells sorted from blood, collected in a trial of the OX40 agonist ivuxolimab. This sequence originates from an adult with an advanced solid tumor such as melanoma, head and neck, liver or kidney cancer. The rearrangement links TRBV19 to TRBJ1-1; D is possibly TRBD1 (6 bases). CDR3 in DNA: TGTGCCACCGGGACATACACTGAAGCTTTCTTT. Protein sequence: CATGTYTEAFF.